The text below deals with one T cell receptor beta chain. There is no known antigen for this receptor. One base away there is no much larger clone; base qualities are not given. This entry is derived from a study of cytomegalovirus exposure and HLA in healthy donors (dated 2017 in TCRdb). General notes on the study: According to a later analysis, one platform produced both the approximately 110 validation repertoires and the 720 or so repertoires of the first cohort. The aim of the study was to test whether cataloging public T cell receptors could identify signatures of past pathogen exposure. In addition to the first cohort of around 670 subjects, a separate validation cohort of 130 or so different subjects was used. To predict cytomegalovirus infection status, the study brought together high-throughput TCR immunosequencing, statistical association of individual TCRs with disease status, and machine learning.

Separate from the approximately 670-subject first cohort, the validation cohort of over 90 subjects was the group to which the donors belonged. What the research found in general, with its limitations: Across donors, most TCR sequences were observed very rarely, whereas some public TCRs were present in many individuals. A few of the identified cytomegalovirus-associated TCR beta chains were confirmed in vitro to be specific for cytomegalovirus antigens. The study listed 150 to 200 TCR beta chains as associated with cytomegalovirus. Of the cluster scores, roughly 95% were above 0 in a later analysis, which found that TCRs clustered in the first cohort also tended to co-occur in the 110 or so validation repertoires. According to the authors, the approach could potentially be generalized to other disease states and immunological phenotypes. The classifier was reported to diagnose cytomegalovirus status with high specificity and sensitivity in both the original and validation cohorts. All 130 or so repertoires were used to score co-occurrence in the validation cohort in a later analysis, because that analysis had no HLA typing for the cohort.

CDR1 SEHNR and CDR2 FQNEAQ are derived from the germline V gene (reference sequence). Trimming costs V 2 bases and J 4 bases, and their ends lie 8 bases apart. The CDR3 contains 13 residues, cysteine and phenylalanine counted. CDR3 DNA is the only sequence kept; it has 39 bases, read in frame from the first base. The library was prepared using the immunoSEQ multiplex PCR assay. As for the authors' bioinformatics: To diagnose cytomegalovirus status from the catalog of TCR beta chain sequences, a statistical classification framework was built. Not all clones reach the TCRdb copy of this immuneACCESS table, which keeps in-frame sequences only. Checked studies attribute under half of the gap to unresolved V genes and leave the rest unexplained. V and J calls and clone size come straight from that table; D and trimming were deduced from the DNA. In this sample the table shows under 95,000 clones, 94% of which occur a single time. In total, the top ten clones hold less than 2.5% of the sample.

The V and J segments used are TRBV7-9 and TRBJ2-5; D gene: possibly TRBD2, on 5 matching bases. The receptor's source is a young woman in good health and CMV-seronegative. The specimen sequenced was PBMCs. The sequenced DNA is TGTGCCAGCAGCTTATTAGAGGGAGAGACCCAGTACTTC. Translated, this gives CASSLLEGETQYF.